Listed below are T cell receptor beta chains from one sample, sequenced in a study of response to subunit inactivated influenza vaccine. TCRdb independently ran MiXCR on the RT-PCR reads; one entry per CDR3 protein. The data show around 200,000 distinct CDR3 sequences, roughly 14% seen once. Sequenced material: CD8+ T cells sorted from PBMCs, taken more than 4 days after vaccination. These receptors were collected from a man aged 50 to 59 who received an inactivated influenza vaccine. The CDR3 runs from the conserved cysteine through the conserved F or W. A D gene is named only where the DNA matches it firmly. For some rows the clone size is stated as once, few or many, or as a class when expanded; others skip it.

v_gene	len	abundance	d_gene	j_gene	CDR3aa	CDR3nt
TRBV24-1	16	.	.	TRBJ2-2	CATSDLSLSNTGELFF	TGTGCCACCAGTGATTTGTCACTATCGAACACCGGGGAGCTGTTTTTT
TRBV20-1	13	.	.	TRBJ2-1	CSATRGSYNEQFF	TGCAGTGCTACCCGAGGGTCCTACAATGAGCAGTTCTTC
TRBV10-2	17	.	TRBD1	TRBJ1-2	CASSESYSGTGPKGYTF	TGCGCCAGCAGTGAGTCCTATTCCGGGACAGGGCCTAAGGGCTACACCTTC
TRBV6-1	13	.	.	TRBJ2-7	CASSEGQAYEQYF	TGTGCCAGCAGTGAAGGACAGGCCTACGAGCAGTACTTC
TRBV7-2	13	few	TRBD1	TRBJ2-2	CASTDRGSGELFF	TGTGCCAGCACCGACAGGGGTTCCGGGGAGCTGTTTTTT
TRBV29-1	16	.	.	TRBJ2-2	CSVERLAATDAGELFF	TGCAGCGTTGAAAGATTAGCGGCTACTGACGCCGGGGAGCTGTTTTTT
TRBV28	18	.	TRBD2	TRBJ2-1	CASTFPGVGQRESDEQFF	TGTGCCAGCACTTTTCCCGGGGTCGGCCAGCGGGAGAGTGATGAGCAGTTCTTC
TRBV27	14	few	TRBD2	TRBJ2-1	CASSWTSSYNEQFF	TGTGCCAGCAGTTGGACTAGCTCCTACAATGAGCAGTTCTTC
TRBV28	15	few	.	TRBJ2-2	CASSLTTAYTGELFF	TGTGCCAGCAGTTTAACGACGGCCTACACCGGGGAGCTGTTTTTT
TRBV4-3	15	few	.	TRBJ2-7	CASSQGTHRNNEQYF	TGCGCCAGCAGCCAAGGGACCCACCGGAACAACGAGCAGTACTTC
TRBV25-1	14	.	.	TRBJ1-4	CASRPWGTNEKLFF	TGTGCCAGCAGGCCCTGGGGAACTAATGAAAAACTGTTTTTT
TRBV28	13	.	.	TRBJ2-5	CASRLYTQETQYF	TGTGCCAGCAGATTATATACCCAAGAGACCCAGTACTTC
TRBV12-3/TRBV12-4	14	many	TRBD1	TRBJ2-7	CASSPLGQGGEQYF	TGTGCCAGCAGCCCCCTCGGACAGGGCGGGGAGCAGTACTTC
TRBV19	14	.	.	TRBJ1-1	CASTSSGGGTEAFF	TGTGCCAGTACATCGTCGGGCGGAGGGACTGAAGCTTTCTTT
TRBV5-1	16	few	.	TRBJ2-7	CASSLDTGLGVYEQYF	TGCGCCAGTAGCTTGGACACAGGTTTGGGGGTCTACGAGCAGTACTTC
TRBV5-1	17	.	TRBD2	TRBJ2-3	CASSSGTSGGVGDTQYF	TGCGCCAGCAGCTCCGGGACTAGCGGGGGAGTTGGAGATACGCAGTATTTT
TRBV4-3	22	many	.	TRBJ2-1	CASSQDPPPRGLRALRDNEQFF	TGCGCCAGCAGCCAAGACCCCCCACCGAGGGGCCTTCGGGCTTTACGCGACAATGAGCAGTTCTTC
TRBV4-3	13	.	.	TRBJ1-1	CASSQERVSEAFF	TGCGCCAGCAGCCAAGAAAGAGTGTCTGAAGCTTTCTTT
TRBV5-6	16	.	TRBD2	TRBJ2-5	CASSYLTSEVQETQYF	TGTGCCAGCAGCTACCTAACTAGCGAGGTCCAAGAGACCCAGTACTTC
TRBV11-2	14	.	.	TRBJ2-7	CASSYSVLPYEQYF	TGTGCCAGCAGCTATAGCGTCCTCCCCTACGAGCAGTACTTC
TRBV7-2	12	few	TRBD2	TRBJ2-3	CASRSPGGREYF	TGTGCCAGCAGATCACCGGGAGGGCGAGAGTATTTT
TRBV20-1	14	.	.	TRBJ2-3	CSASLQDFGDTQYF	TGCAGTGCTAGTTTACAGGATTTTGGAGATACGCAGTATTTT
TRBV14	14	.	.	TRBJ2-2	CASSPKLDTGELFF	TGTGCCAGCAGCCCGAAGTTGGACACCGGGGAGCTGTTTTTT
TRBV28	14	few	.	TRBJ2-5	CASRLGSVQETQYF	TGTGCCAGCAGGCTGGGGAGCGTCCAAGAGACCCAGTACTTC
TRBV12-3/TRBV12-4	15	few	TRBD1	TRBJ1-1	CASSLDYRGNTEAFF	TGTGCCAGCAGTTTAGACTACAGGGGGAACACTGAAGCTTTCTTT
TRBV2	14	.	.	TRBJ2-7	CASSMPGQSYEQYF	TGTGCCAGCAGTATGCCGGGACAATCCTACGAGCAGTACTTC
TRBV20-1	17	few	TRBD2	TRBJ2-3	CSARPRTSESSTDTQYF	TGCAGTGCTAGACCCCGGACTAGCGAGTCTAGCACAGATACGCAGTATTTT